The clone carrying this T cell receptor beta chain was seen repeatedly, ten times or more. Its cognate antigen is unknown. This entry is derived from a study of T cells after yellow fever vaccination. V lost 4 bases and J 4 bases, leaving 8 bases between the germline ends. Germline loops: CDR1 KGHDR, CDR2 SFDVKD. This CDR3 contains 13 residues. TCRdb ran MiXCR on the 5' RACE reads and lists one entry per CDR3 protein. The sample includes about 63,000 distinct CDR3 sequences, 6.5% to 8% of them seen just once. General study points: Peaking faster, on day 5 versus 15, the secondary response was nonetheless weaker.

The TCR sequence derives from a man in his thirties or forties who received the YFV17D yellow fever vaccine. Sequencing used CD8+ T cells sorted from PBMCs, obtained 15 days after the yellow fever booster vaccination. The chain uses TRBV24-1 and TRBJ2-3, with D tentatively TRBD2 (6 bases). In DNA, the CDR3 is TGTGCCACCAGTGAATCGGGGGCAGATACGCAGTATTTT. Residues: CATSESGADTQYF.